This entry describes one T cell receptor beta chain. This clone was seen only a few times. There are no base qualities to consult, and no much larger clone falls within one base. Robust positive staining for Merkel cell polyomavirus Large T antigen was observed by immunohistochemistry in the tumors of all patients. More than 10 Merkel cell carcinoma patients were included, each with robust KLL-tetramer+ populations (above 0.04% of CD8+ T cells) in blood and/or cultured TIL. All patients were identified as Caucasian, and a median age of approximately 65 years (range roughly 45 to 80 years) was recorded. A minimum of 1.8 million cells were stained with anti-CD8 PE antibody, a KLL APC tetramer and 7-AAD viability dye. Heparinized blood underwent Ficoll preparation to isolate peripheral blood mononuclear cells, which were then cryopreserved. Cells that were tetramer-positive and CD8-high were sorted on a FACSAriaII and then flash frozen.

The CDR3 runs 16 residues from the cysteine to the phenylalanine. The kept DNA is CDR3 alone, 48 bases in frame from the first base. V trim: 4 bases; J trim: 5 bases; unmatched bases: 9. From the germline V gene, CDR1 is SGHVS and CDR2 is FQNEAQ. This specimen comes from a study of tumor-infiltrating T cells and Merkel cell polyomavirus listed by TCRdb under 2017. About the study as a whole: In Merkel cell carcinoma patients, the study investigated CD8+ T cells specific for the Merkel cell polyomavirus KLL epitope. Varying disease stages were represented at patient presentation, and patients were followed for a median of about 2.7 years (range about 1.1 to 6.0 years). Varied, non-standardized therapies, including chemotherapy, radiation and immunotherapies, were received by the patients. An average of approximately 700 cells (range about 350-8,000) was sorted from blood, and an average of around 5,700 cells (range about 1,800-12,799) was sorted from TIL. TRB sequencing covered KLL-tetramer-sorted cells from blood or tumor-infiltrating lymphocytes in approximately 14 samples, plus 12 matched whole-tumor samples. Across the study, one tumor sample was obtained as a frozen nodal tumor digest and one as a flash-frozen core biopsy of a metastasis.

The library was generated by the immunoSEQ multiplex PCR assay. Genomic DNA extraction, TRB sequencing and normalization were carried out by Adaptive Biotechnologies (Seattle, WA). On the study's bioinformatics: Only TRB sequences with an estimated two or more genomes were counted as tetramer-positive clonotypes. To compute clonality, the Shannon entropy of productive TRB sequences was normalized by log2 of unique productive sequences and then subtracted from one. KLL-specific clonotypes in tumors were identified by matching TCRbeta CDR3 amino acid sequences to those from the tetramer-sorted sample of each patient. The clones in this table, taken by TCRdb from immuneACCESS, are in-frame only. Not every clone is retained; where verified, under half of the shortfall comes from an unresolved V gene, and the cause of the rest is unknown. The V and J calls and clone size come from that table; D and trimming were worked out from the DNA. Present in this sample are about a thousand clones, roughly 89% of which were seen just once. The top ten constitute about a fifth of the sample.

The full study reports these points: KLL-specific TRB repertoires proved diverse and largely private: among nearly 400 unique sequences, only one clonotype was public, and a couple of patients shared that clonotype. Only a single viral epitope was studied, so T cells against other Merkel cell polyomavirus epitopes were not captured. A greater number of unique KLL-specific clonotypes in tumors (roughly 5-110 vs 0-3) was associated with a significant advantage in MCC-specific survival (P = 0.0051). A higher intratumoral fraction of KLL-specific T cells (about 1.8-18% versus 0-0.14%) was associated with significantly improved MCC-specific survival. One limitation of the study is the small sample size (n = 12 patients).

The specimen sequenced was Merkel cell polyomavirus peptide tetramer+ CD8+ T cells sorted from blood. What this sample's cell subset or site label stands for: CD8+ T cells binding a tetramer loaded with the MCPyV common T-antigen KLL epitope. This clonotype was obtained from a man in his 60s with Merkel cell carcinoma. The rearranged segments are TRBV7-8 and TRBJ2-1, with 9 bases aligning to TRBD2. The nucleotides read TGTGCCAGCAGCTCACCGACTAGCGGTTACAACAATGAGCAGTTCTTC. Protein translation: CASSSPTSGYNNEQFF.